Below, 17 T cell receptor beta chains from the same sample are listed, as sequenced in a study of identical twins. In TCRdb, the 5' RACE reads were re-called with MiXCR into one record per CDR3 protein. The table shows 460,000 or so distinct CDR3 sequences, with 14% occurring only once. This sample also appeared in a second study, on yellow fever vaccine responses in identical twins.

What was sequenced was CD4+ T cells sorted from blood. The receptor set was obtained from a woman younger than 35 in good health.

The J gene is TRBJ2-2, the V gene TRBV7-9, with no clear D. V was clipped by 1 base and J by 4 bases, with 13 bases between them. Germline CDR1 and CDR2: SEHNR and FQNEAQ (reference sequence). There are 16 residues in the CDR3. The CDR3 region has the DNA TGTGCCAGCAGCTTAGTTGGTCTGAGACCCACCGGGGAGCTGTTTTTT. It is translated as CASSLVGLRPTGELFF.

This clonotype was counted many times. The chain is built from TRBV6-1 and TRBJ2-3; D is possibly TRBD1 (6 bases). Looked up from germline, CDR1 is MNHNS and CDR2 is SASEGT. Between the trimmed V and J ends, which lost 3 bases and 4 bases, there was a span of 11 bases. The CDR3 totals 14 residues. CDR3 DNA: TGTGCCAGCAGTGAGGGACATGGCGCAGATACGCAGTATTTT. Its translation: CASSEGHGADTQYF.

The CDR3, as DNA: TGTGCCAGCAGCCAAGATCTAGCTTGGCCGCAGCCCCAGCATTTT. Translation: CASSQDLAWPQPQHF. This chain uses TRBV3-1 with TRBJ1-5; D is ambiguous. The germline V and J ends were trimmed by 0 bases and 7 bases, with 13 bases remaining between them. CDR3 length equals 15 residues. Germline CDR1 reads LGHDT; CDR2 reads YNNKEL (reference sequence).

V gene TRBV3-1 combines with J gene TRBJ1-1, with a weak D call TRBD1 (5 bases). Per germline, CDR1 LGHDT and CDR2 YNNKEL (reference sequence). This CDR3 spans 15 amino acids. Trimming pared 5 bases from V and 2 bases from J, leaving 15 bases between. In nucleotides, the CDR3 is TGTGCCAGCAGCATCAAATCGGGGGGAAACACTGAAGCTTTCTTT. It specifies CASSIKSGGNTEAFF.

V and J are TRBV6-2 or TRBV6-3 and TRBJ2-1; D gene unclear. Germline CDR1 is MNHEY and CDR2 is SVGEGT. This CDR3 is built from 16 residues. Trimming left V 7 bases short and J 6 bases short, with 22 bases between. CDR3 bases: TGTGCCAGCATCTGGGCTCCAACCTCGACCGTCAATGAGCAGTTCTTC. Its protein product is CASIWAPTSTVNEQFF.

Only a few counts were recorded for this clonotype. The chain combines TRBV28 with TRBJ2-3, with D perhaps TRBD2 (6 bases). The germline gives CDR1 MDHEN, CDR2 SYDVKM. Trimming took 8 bases from V and 1 from J, leaving 19 bases between them. The CDR3 totals 16 residues. The CDR3 DNA reads TGTGCCAGCGCCCAGATGGGGGGTGGGGGCACAGATACGCAGTATTTT. Amino acid sequence: CASAQMGGGGTDTQYF.

In this sample, this clonotype turned up a few times. This sequence joins TRBV3-1 and TRBJ2-7, with D perhaps matching TRBD2 (7 bases). Deletions cut 1 base from V and 6 bases from J, with 16 bases between. CDR1 LGHDT and CDR2 YNNKEL come from the germline V gene (reference sequence). The CDR3 runs to 15 residues. The CDR3 DNA reads as TGTGCCAGCAGCCAAGGAGGGGGGGCCGGGACCGAGCAGTACTTC. Translated, it gives CASSQGGGAGTEQYF.

For the CDR3, the DNA is TGTGCCAGAGAGGGGGAGGCAGATACGCAGTATTTT. Amino acids: CAREGEADTQYF. The chain employs TRBV6-5 and TRBJ2-3; D tentatively fits TRBD1 or TRBD2 (6 bases each). This CDR3 has 12 amino acids. Trimming removed 9 bases from V and 4 bases from J, with 11 bases in between. CDR1 is MNHEY and CDR2 is SVGAGI in the germline V gene.

The chain recombines TRBV27 with TRBJ2-7, with D possibly being TRBD1 (6 bases). CDR1 MNHEY and CDR2 SMNVEV come from the germline V gene (reference sequence). Between the trimmed V and J ends, which lost 7 bases and 4 bases, there was a span of 23 bases. The CDR3 is 16 residues long. CDR3 in DNA: TGTGCCAGCAATGCGGCGGCGACAGGCCGCCCTTACGAGCAGTACTTC. It translates to CASNAAATGRPYEQYF.

This chain joins TRBV9 and TRBJ2-5; TRBD1 is a possible D gene (6 bases). Germline-derived CDR1 and CDR2 are SGDLS and YYNGEE. The CDR3 has 15 amino acids. V gave up 2 bases and J gave up 2 bases, with 13 bases separating them. The CDR3 bases are TGTGCCAGCAGCGTGGGGGACACCTCACAAGAGACCCAGTACTTC. This codes for CASSVGDTSQETQYF.

V gene TRBV20-1 combines with J gene TRBJ2-2; no clear D gene. V was cut by 0 bases and J by 0 bases, with 5 bases left in between. Looked up from germline, CDR1 is DFQATT and CDR2 is SNEGSKA (reference sequence). The CDR3 extends over 14 amino acids. The CDR3 reads CSAREQTNTGELFF. CDR3 in DNA: TGCAGTGCTAGAGAACAGACGAACACCGGGGAGCTGTTTTTT.

The gene calls are TRBV11-2 and TRBJ2-1; the D is unclear. The germline V gene encodes CDR1 SGHAT and CDR2 FQNNGV. The CDR3 covers 17 residues. V lost 1 base and J lost 0, with 13 bases in between. The DNA of the CDR3 is TGTGCCAGCAGCTTAGTGGGGAAGTCCCTCTCCTACAATGAGCAGTTCTTC. Its protein product is CASSLVGKSLSYNEQFF.

This clonotype has ten or more counts. V usage is TRBV6-2 or TRBV6-3 and J usage is TRBJ2-7, with D unresolved. This CDR3 region has 14 residues. Germline-derived CDR1 and CDR2 are MNHEY and SVGEGT. V was trimmed by 11 bases and J by 1 base, leaving 18 bases between them. The CDR3 sequence: CACQHGGVSYEQYF. CDR3 nucleotide sequence: TGTGCCTGCCAGCACGGTGGGGTGTCCTACGAGCAGTACTTC.

This clonotype showed up just a few times. This chain uses TRBV5-1 with TRBJ1-2; D might be TRBD1 (5 bases). This CDR3 spans 14 amino acids. Germline CDR1 reads SGHRS; CDR2 reads YFSETQ. Trimming removed 0 bases at V and 5 bases at J, with 11 bases between. CDR3 sequence reads: CASSLGDLRYGYTF. CDR3 nucleotides: TGCGCCAGCAGCTTGGGGGACCTGCGGTATGGCTACACCTTC. Filled out from reference TRBV5-1 and TRBJ1-2, the complete variable domain reads KAGVTQTPRYLIKTRGQQVTLSCSPISGHRSVSWYQQTPGQGLQFLFEYFSETQRNKGNFPGRFSGRQFSNSRSEMNVSTLELGDSALYLCASSLGDLRYGYTFGSGTRLTVV.

This chain connects TRBV27 to TRBJ2-7; D tentatively reads TRBD1 or TRBD2 (5 bases each). The CDR3 sequence is 16 residues long. Trimming took 0 bases from V and 0 from J, leaving 12 bases between them. Germline CDR1 reads MNHEY; CDR2 reads SMNVEV (reference sequence). The CDR3 DNA reads TGTGCCAGCAGTTTATCAAAACGGGGCAGCTCCTACGAGCAGTACTTC. Amino acid sequence: CASSLSKRGSSYEQYF.

CDR3 DNA: TGCAGTGCTAGGAGCGGGGGGCGGAGGGCGCAGTATTTT. This codes for CSARSGGRRAQYF. This chain joins TRBV20-1 and TRBJ2-3, with 9 bases identical to TRBD2. This CDR3 spans 13 amino acids. The V and J ends lost 3 bases and 10 bases, in that order; junction bases with no gene match: 8. CDR1 and CDR2 (germline): DFQATT, SNEGSKA (reference sequence).

This clonotype occurred a few times. This chain uses TRBV5-5 with TRBJ2-1; perhaps TRBD1 as D (5 bases). The CDR3 extends over 15 amino acids. V was trimmed by 4 bases and J by 1 base, leaving 12 bases between them. Germline assignment: CDR1 SGHKS and CDR2 YYEKEE (reference sequence). CDR3: CASSEQALSYNEQFF. The DNA for the CDR3 is TGTGCCAGCAGCGAACAGGCGCTATCCTACAATGAGCAGTTCTTC.